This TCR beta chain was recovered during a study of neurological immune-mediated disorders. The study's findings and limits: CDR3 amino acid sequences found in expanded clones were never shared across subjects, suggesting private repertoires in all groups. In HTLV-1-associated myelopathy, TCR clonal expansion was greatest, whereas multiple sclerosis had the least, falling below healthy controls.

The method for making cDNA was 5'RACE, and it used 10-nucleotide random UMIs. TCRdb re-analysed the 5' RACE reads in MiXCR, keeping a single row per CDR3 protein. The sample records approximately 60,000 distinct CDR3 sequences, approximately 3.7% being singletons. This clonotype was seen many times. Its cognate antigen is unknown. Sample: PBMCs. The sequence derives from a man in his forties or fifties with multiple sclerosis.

The CDR3 sequence is CASSPLQGNWETQYF. CDR3 in DNA: TGCGCCAGCAGCCCGCTACAGGGGAATTGGGAGACCCAGTACTTC. This chain joins TRBV5-1 and TRBJ2-5; 7 bases match TRBD1. The CDR3 sequence is 15 residues long. CDR1 is SGHRS, CDR2 YFSETQ, per germline. The V and J ends lost 4 bases and 5 bases, in that order; junction bases with no gene match: 11. Variable domain in full (rest from reference TRBV5-1 and TRBJ2-5): KAGVTQTPRYLIKTRGQQVTLSCSPISGHRSVSWYQQTPGQGLQFLFEYFSETQRNKGNFPGRFSGRQFSNSRSEMNVSTLELGDSALYLCASSPLQGNWETQYFGPGTRLLVL.